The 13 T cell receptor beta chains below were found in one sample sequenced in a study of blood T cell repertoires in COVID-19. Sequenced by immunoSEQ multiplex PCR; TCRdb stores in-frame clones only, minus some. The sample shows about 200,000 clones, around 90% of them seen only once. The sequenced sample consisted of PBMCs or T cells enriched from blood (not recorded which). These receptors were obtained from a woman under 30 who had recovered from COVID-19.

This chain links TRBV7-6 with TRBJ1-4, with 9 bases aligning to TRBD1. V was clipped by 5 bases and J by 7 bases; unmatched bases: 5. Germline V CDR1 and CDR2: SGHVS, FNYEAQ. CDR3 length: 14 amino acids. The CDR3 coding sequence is TGTGCCAGCAGCCCGGGACAGGGCGGTGAAAAACTGTTTTTT. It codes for CASSPGQGGEKLFF.

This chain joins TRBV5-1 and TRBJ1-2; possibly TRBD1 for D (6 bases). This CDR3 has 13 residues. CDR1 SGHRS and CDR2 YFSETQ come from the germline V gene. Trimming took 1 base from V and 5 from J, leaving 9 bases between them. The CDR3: CASSLNQGYGYTF. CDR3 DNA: TGCGCCAGCAGCTTGAACCAGGGGTATGGCTACACCTTC.

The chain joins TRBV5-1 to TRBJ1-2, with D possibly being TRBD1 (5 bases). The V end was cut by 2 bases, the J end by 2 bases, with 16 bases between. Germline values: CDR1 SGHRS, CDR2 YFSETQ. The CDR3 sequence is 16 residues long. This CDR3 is CASSFGRQFQNYGYTF. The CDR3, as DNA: TGCGCCAGCAGCTTTGGTAGACAGTTTCAAAACTATGGCTACACCTTC. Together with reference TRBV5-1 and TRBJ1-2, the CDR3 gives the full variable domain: KAGVTQTPRYLIKTRGQQVTLSCSPISGHRSVSWYQQTPGQGLQFLFEYFSETQRNKGNFPGRFSGRQFSNSRSEMNVSTLELGDSALYLCASSFGRQFQNYGYTFGSGTRLTVV.

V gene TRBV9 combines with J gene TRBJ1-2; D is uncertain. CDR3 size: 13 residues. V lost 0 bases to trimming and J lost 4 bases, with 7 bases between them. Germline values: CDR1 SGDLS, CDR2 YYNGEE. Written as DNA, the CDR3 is TGTGCCAGCAGCGTAGAAGAGGGCTATGGCTACACCTTC. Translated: CASSVEEGYGYTF.

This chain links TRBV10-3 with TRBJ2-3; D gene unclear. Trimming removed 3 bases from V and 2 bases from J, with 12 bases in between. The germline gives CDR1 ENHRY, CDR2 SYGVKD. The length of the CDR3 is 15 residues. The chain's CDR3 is CAISEGLRSTDTQYF. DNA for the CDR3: TGTGCCATCAGTGAAGGTCTGAGGTCCACAGATACGCAGTATTTT.

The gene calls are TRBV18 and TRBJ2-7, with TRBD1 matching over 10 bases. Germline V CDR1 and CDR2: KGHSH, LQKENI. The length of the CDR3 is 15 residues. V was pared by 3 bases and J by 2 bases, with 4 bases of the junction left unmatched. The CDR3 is CASSPLGTGAYEQYF. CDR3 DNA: TGTGCCAGCTCACCCTTAGGGACAGGGGCCTACGAGCAGTACTTC.

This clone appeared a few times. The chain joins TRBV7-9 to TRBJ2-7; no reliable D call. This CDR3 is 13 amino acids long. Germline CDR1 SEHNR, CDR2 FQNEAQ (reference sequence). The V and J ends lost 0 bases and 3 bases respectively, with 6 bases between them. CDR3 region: CASSLAQYYEQYF. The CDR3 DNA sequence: TGTGCCAGCAGCTTAGCACAGTACTACGAGCAGTACTTC.

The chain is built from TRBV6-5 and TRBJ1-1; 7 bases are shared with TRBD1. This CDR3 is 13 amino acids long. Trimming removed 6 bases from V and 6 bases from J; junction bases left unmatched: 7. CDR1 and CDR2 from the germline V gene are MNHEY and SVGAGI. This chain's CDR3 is CASSSDRDAEAFF. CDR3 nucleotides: TGTGCCAGCAGCTCCGACAGGGATGCTGAAGCTTTCTTT.

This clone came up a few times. The CDR3 reads CASSFFSGSYEAFF. CDR3 DNA: TGTGCCAGCAGCTTTTTTTCCGGGAGCTACGAAGCTTTCTTT. The V call is TRBV11-2, the J call TRBJ1-1; D unresolved. CDR3 size: 14 residues. The ends were cut back, 3 bases at V and 8 bases at J, with 16 bases in the middle. From germline, CDR1 is SGHAT and CDR2 FQNNGV.

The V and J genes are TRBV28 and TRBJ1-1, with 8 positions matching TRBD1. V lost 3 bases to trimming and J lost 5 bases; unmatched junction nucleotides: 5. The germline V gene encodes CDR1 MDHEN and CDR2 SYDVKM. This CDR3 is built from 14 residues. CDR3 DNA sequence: TGTGCCAGCAGTTTCAGGGGGCTTAGGACTGAAGCTTTCTTT. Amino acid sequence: CASSFRGLRTEAFF.

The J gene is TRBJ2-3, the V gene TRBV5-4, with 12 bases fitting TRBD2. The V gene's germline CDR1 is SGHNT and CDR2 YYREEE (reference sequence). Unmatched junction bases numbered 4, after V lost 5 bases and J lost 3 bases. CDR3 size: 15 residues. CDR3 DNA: TGTGCCAGCAGTCCTAGCGGGGGGGCGACAGATACGCAGTATTTT. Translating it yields CASSPSGGATDTQYF.

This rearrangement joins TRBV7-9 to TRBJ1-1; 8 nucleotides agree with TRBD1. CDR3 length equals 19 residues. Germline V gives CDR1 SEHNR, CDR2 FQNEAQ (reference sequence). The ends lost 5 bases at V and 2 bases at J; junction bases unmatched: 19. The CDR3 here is CASSEAAGGWFTINTEAFF. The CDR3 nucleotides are TGTGCCAGCAGCGAAGCGGCAGGGGGCTGGTTTACTATAAACACTGAAGCTTTCTTT.

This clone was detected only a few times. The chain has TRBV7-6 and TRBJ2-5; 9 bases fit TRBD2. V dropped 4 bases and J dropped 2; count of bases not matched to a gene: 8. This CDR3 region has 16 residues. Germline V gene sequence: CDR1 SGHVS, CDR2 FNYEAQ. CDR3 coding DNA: TGTGCCAGCAGCTCCCACACTAGCGGGCTTCAAGAGACCCAGTACTTC. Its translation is CASSSHTSGLQETQYF.